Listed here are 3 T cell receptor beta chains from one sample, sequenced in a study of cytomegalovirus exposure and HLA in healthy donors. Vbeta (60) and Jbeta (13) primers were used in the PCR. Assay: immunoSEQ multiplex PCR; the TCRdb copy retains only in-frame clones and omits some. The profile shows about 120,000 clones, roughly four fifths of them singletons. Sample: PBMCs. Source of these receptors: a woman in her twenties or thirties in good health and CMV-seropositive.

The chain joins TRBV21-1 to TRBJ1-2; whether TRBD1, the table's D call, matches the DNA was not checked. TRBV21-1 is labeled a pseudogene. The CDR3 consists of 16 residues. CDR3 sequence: CASSQTPRGTNYGYTF. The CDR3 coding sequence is TGTGCCAGCAGCCAAACCCCGAGGGGGACGAACTATGGCTACACCTTC.

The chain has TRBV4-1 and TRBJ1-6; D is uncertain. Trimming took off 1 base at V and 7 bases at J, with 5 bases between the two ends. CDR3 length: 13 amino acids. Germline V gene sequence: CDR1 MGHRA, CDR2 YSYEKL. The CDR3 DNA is TGCGCCAGCAGCCAAGTACAGAATTCACCCCTCCACTTT. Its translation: CASSQVQNSPLHF.

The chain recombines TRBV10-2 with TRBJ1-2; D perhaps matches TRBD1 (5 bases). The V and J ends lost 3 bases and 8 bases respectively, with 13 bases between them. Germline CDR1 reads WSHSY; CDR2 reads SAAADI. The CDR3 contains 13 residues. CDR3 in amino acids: CASSDSRAGGYTF. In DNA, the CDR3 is TGCGCCAGCAGTGATTCCAGGGCTGGAGGCTACACCTTC.